This T cell receptor beta chain was sequenced during a study of blood T cells in healthy people across ages (dated by TCRdb to the mid-2010s). For the study in its entirety: In model experiments, template switching captured about one uniquely barcoded TCR beta cDNA molecule for every two T cells. Using deep sequencing normalized with unique cDNA molecular identifiers, the study measured how TCR beta repertoire diversity changes with age. The study analyzed two additional independent replicas of 1 million unique cDNA reads from the same blood draw for two donors, one aged 18 to 29 and one aged 80 or older. To avoid experimental bias, donors of different ages were spread randomly across the sequencing lanes. The donors were divided into four age groups: young (average roughly 15 years), middle-aged (approximately 41), aged (under 70) and long-lived (82).

Overall study results and their limits: Observed TCR beta diversity correlated strongly with the percentage of naive T cells measured by flow cytometry. Compared with the aged group, more naive CD4+ T cells, fewer expanded clones and increased TCR diversity were shown by the long-lived group, suggesting age selection. As age increased, observed TCR beta diversity per million T cells dropped in a roughly linear way, and a significant reduction was already evident by age around 41. Estimates of total diversity from one million sequenced T cells were regarded as lower bounds and underestimates. Since profiling was done on bulk unsorted PBMCs, naive and antigen-experienced compartments could not be conclusively compared. Because the CMV infection status of the donors was unknown, age-related changes in expanded clonotypes may potentially have been confounded.

Comment on this clonotype: Its antigen is currently not known. No base quality information exists; no much larger clone differs at one position.

Library preparation used 5' RACE. A second PCR of about 6 to 11 cycles was performed with a sample-barcoded 5' primer and a J-beta primer mix. A unique molecular identifier was introduced onto each TCR beta cDNA molecule by a template-switch 5' adaptor carrying 12 random nucleotides. Each sample yielded at least 3 million CDR3-containing paired-end reads. First-strand cDNA synthesis was performed from all RNA using the Mint cDNA synthesis kit, with priming by a TRBC-specific oligonucleotide. All cDNA was treated with uracil-DNA glycosylase and then went through a first 18-cycle PCR with the universal primers M1SS and BC2_uni_R. The source study handled its data this way. For normalization, 1 million high-quality reads were randomly selected from each sample, with every read carrying a distinct molecular identifier. Instead of being binned into consensus sequences, reads with shared molecular identifiers were discarded. MiTCR, set to a Q25 quality threshold and the strictest error-elimination algorithm, was used for CDR3 identification, clonotype clustering and error correction. A nonparametric unseen species model using Euler transformation provided a lower-bound estimate of total TCR beta diversity. TCRdb took the public reads, trimmed them with fastp at Q25, ran MiXCR for clone calling and kept in-frame beta chains. A single entry per CDR3 protein holds the most common genes and DNA from its merged rows. The V and J calls and clone size are TCRdb's, not the authors'. The sample table records 1,800,000 or so distinct CDR3 sequences; about 39% of these occur just once. Jointly, the top ten make up more than 20% of the sample.

The donors were roughly 39 Caucasian individuals from Russia, aged roughly 6 to 90 years, who were systemically healthy. Approximately 10 milliliters of peripheral blood were collected from each donor into EDTA-treated Vacutainer tubes. Ficoll-Paque density-gradient centrifugation was used to isolate PBMCs, with at least 7 million obtained per sample. Trizol reagent was used to extract total RNA from PBMCs, with at least 5.5 micrograms per sample. For every donor, an aliquot of PBMCs went through flow cytometry to measure the percentages of naive CD45RAhigh/CD27high T cells. Looking up the germline V gene (reference sequence) yields CDR1 LGHDT and CDR2 YNNKEL. V trim: 0 bases; J trim: 7 bases; unmatched bases: 5. The CDR3 covers 15 residues, taking in both the cysteine and the phenylalanine. The sequence is cut down to CDR3 DNA, 45 bases in frame from base 1.

Here the chain combines TRBV3-1 and TRBJ2-1; a stretch of 8 junction bases matches TRBD1. Material for sequencing was blood. The clonotype was recovered from a human donor in good health. The DNA reads as follows: TGTGCCAGCAGCCAAGATCACAGGGGGGAGAATGAGCAGTTCTTC. Its translation is CASSQDHRGENEQFF.